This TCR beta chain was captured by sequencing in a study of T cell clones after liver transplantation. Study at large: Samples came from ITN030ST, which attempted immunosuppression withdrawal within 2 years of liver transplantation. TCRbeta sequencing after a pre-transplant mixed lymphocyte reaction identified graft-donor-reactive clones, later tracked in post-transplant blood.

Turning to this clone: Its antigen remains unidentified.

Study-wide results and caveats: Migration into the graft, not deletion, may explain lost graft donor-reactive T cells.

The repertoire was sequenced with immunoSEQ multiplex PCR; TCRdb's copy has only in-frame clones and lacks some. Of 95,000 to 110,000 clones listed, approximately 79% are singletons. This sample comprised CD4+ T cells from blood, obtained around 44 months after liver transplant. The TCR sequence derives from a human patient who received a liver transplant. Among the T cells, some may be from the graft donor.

The chain's CDR3 is CASSSYGTSGRTGELFF. CDR3 DNA: TGTGCCAGCAGTTCTTACGGGACTAGCGGGAGGACCGGGGAGCTGTTTTTT. This sequence joins TRBV28 and TRBJ2-2; 15 nucleotides line up with TRBD2. V lost 4 bases, J lost 5 bases, and 5 bases stayed unmatched. From germline, CDR1 is MDHEN and CDR2 SYDVKM. The CDR3 is 17 amino acids.